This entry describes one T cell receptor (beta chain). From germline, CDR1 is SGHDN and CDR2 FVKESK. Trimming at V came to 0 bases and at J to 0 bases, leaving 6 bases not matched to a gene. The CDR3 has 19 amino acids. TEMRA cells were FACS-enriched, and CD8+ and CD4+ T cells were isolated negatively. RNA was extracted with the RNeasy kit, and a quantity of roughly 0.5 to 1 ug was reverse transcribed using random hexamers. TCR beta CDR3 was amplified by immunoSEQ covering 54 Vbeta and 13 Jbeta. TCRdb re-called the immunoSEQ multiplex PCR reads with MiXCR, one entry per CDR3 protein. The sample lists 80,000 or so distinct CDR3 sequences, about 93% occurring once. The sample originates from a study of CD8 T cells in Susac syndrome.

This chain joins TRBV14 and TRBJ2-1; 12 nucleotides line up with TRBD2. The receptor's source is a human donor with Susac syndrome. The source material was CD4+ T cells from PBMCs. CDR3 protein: CASSQDGTSGLSSYNEQFF. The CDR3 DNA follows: TGTGCCAGCAGCCAAGACGGGACTAGCGGGCTTAGCTCCTACAATGAGCAGTTCTTC.